This entry is about one TCR beta chain. Its antigen remains unidentified. Germline V gene data show CDR1 as MNHEY and CDR2 as SVGEGT. Trimming left V 2 bases short and J 9 bases short, with 17 bases between. CDR3 size: 15 residues. This sample was taken from a study of T cell responses to AZD1222 COVID-19 vaccine. Overall study: Analysis merged second doses at about 4 or about 12 weeks. Broader study findings: Females made up more of the donors, who were largely white British, and clonal diversity may have come out too low. Repertoire sampling happened only post peak T cell response. Unmutated regions of variants are reportedly targeted by nearly half of spike-specific TCRs.

Repertoires were generated with immunoSEQ multiplex PCR, while TCRdb's copy carries only in-frame clones and drops some. The table shows about 94,000 clones, with around nine tenths occurring only once. This receptor was identified in an adult in good health. The sequencing used peripheral blood, collected on day 0 of AZD1222 vaccination. The rearrangement links TRBV6-2 or TRBV6-3 to TRBJ1-5; D might be TRBD1 (5 bases). CDR3 protein: CASSYRPLGDWPQHF. The DNA for the CDR3 is TGTGCCAGCAGTTACCGTCCCTTGGGGGACTGGCCCCAGCATTTT.